This TCR beta chain was documented in a study of cytomegalovirus exposure and HLA in healthy donors. The CDR3 consists of 13 residues. The V end lost 2 bases, the J end lost 6 bases, and 7 bases lay between the germline ends. From germline, CDR1 is MNHNS and CDR2 SASEGT. The PCR was carried out with 60 Vbeta primers and 13 Jbeta primers. Some clones are missing from TCRdb's copy, which holds only in-frame ones; the method was immunoSEQ multiplex PCR. This sample has fewer than 120,000 clones; approximately 83% occur once, and the top ten carry about 1.7%. The study's findings and limits: TCR beta chains numbering under 200 were designated cytomegalovirus-associated.

A remark on this clone: Its matching antigen is unknown.

The receptor comes from a middle-aged man in good health and CMV-seronegative. V usage is TRBV6-1 and J usage is TRBJ2-2, with D possibly TRBD1 on 5 matching bases. The sample was PBMCs. The CDR3 sequence: CASSEMGPGELFF. The DNA for the CDR3 is TGTGCCAGCAGTGAAATGGGGCCCGGGGAGCTGTTTTTT.